The source of this TCR beta chain is a study of blood T cell repertoires in COVID-19. Study in general: The United States, Italy and Spain supplied acute and convalescent COVID-19 samples.

Germline V gene sequence: CDR1 SGHVS, CDR2 FNYEAQ. J gave up 4 bases and V 5 bases, and 5 bases lay outside the gene matches. The CDR3 runs to 16 residues. In the source study's methods: Amplification of reference gene primers was used by the study to estimate nucleated cell counts. Data came from immunoSEQ multiplex PCR; TCRdb stores just in-frame clones and leaves some out. The V and J calls and clone size were taken over from that table, and D and trimming were inferred from the DNA. Of 200,000 to 300,000 clones listed, approximately 87% were seen once; the top ten hold 6.2%. The V call is TRBV7-6, the J call TRBJ2-2; 12 positions agree with TRBD2. This receptor was identified in a man between 60 and 75 years old with acute or convalescent COVID-19. Sequencing used peripheral blood. CDR3 sequence: CASSPTTSGSTGELFF. DNA of the CDR3: TGTGCCAGCAGCCCGACGACTAGCGGGAGCACCGGGGAGCTGTTTTTT.